What follows are 20 T cell receptor beta chains derived from one specimen sequenced in a study of TIL therapy for anti-PD-1-resistant metastatic lung cancer (dated by TCRdb to about 2021). TCR beta CDR3 regions were amplified from genomic DNA with the immunoSEQ v3 hsTCRB kit using bias-controlled multiplex PCR. TCRdb took this table from immuneACCESS and kept in-frame rearrangements with V and J called. Such tables lack part of the clones; where checked against another copy, unresolved V genes explain under half of the gap, and the rest is unexplained. This sample gives fewer than 65,000 clones in total; 70% to 90% of them show up just once. The top ten clones comprise under 3% of the sample. Interpreted using the paper, the time point label stands for: pre-treatment sample, taken before nivolumab and TIL therapy. Material: blood, obtained at baseline. These receptors were collected from a person between 25 and 79 years old with non-small cell lung cancer.

This clone was picked up one time. V and J are TRBV7-2 and TRBJ2-5; the D gene is possibly TRBD2 (6 bases). The CDR3 totals 14 residues. Per germline, CDR1 SGHTA and CDR2 FQGNSA. Trimming took 5 bases from V and 2 from J, leaving 12 bases between them. CDR3 coding DNA: TGTGCCAGCAGCGCGGGGAGAACGCAAGAGACCCAGTACTTC. Translated: CASSAGRTQETQYF.

This clone was detected a few times. The CDR3 coding sequence is TGTGCCAGCAGTTTCAAGACAGGGACCTACGAGCAGTACTTC. Its translation: CASSFKTGTYEQYF. This sequence joins TRBV6-5 and TRBJ2-7, with TRBD1 matching over 7 bases. CDR3 length: 14 residues. V gave up 4 bases and J gave up 2 bases; unmatched junction bases: 5. Per germline, CDR1 MNHEY and CDR2 SVGAGI.

The chain is built from TRBV7-9 and TRBJ1-3; D is uncertain. Per the germline V gene, CDR1 is SEHNR and CDR2 is FQNEAQ (reference sequence). V was pared by 1 base and J by 0 bases, with 7 bases between. CDR3 length equals 15 residues. The chain's CDR3 is CASSLVLGSGNTIYF. As DNA, the CDR3 is TGTGCCAGCAGCTTAGTTTTGGGCTCTGGAAACACCATATATTTT.

This sequence joins TRBV7-7 and TRBJ2-1; 11 positions agree with TRBD2. This CDR3 region has 15 residues. The V and J ends lost 6 bases and 6 bases, in that order; junction bases with no gene match: 7. Germline V gene sequence: CDR1 SSHAT, CDR2 FNYEAQ (reference sequence). The CDR3 reads CASSKTSGAGNEQFF. The CDR3 region has the DNA TGTGCCAGCAGTAAGACTAGCGGGGCAGGCAATGAGCAGTTCTTC.

This clone has a single count. The chain couples TRBV30 to TRBJ1-6; 7 nucleotides line up with TRBD1. V trimming: 4 bases; J trimming: 7 bases; junction bases outside the gene matches: 7. CDR1 GTSNPN and CDR2 SVGIG come from the germline V gene (reference sequence). The CDR3 contains 14 residues. CDR3 residues: CAWTIQGLNSPLHF. The DNA of the CDR3 is TGTGCCTGGACTATACAGGGGTTGAATTCACCCCTCCACTTT.

CDR3 residues: CASGTSANVEQFF. Here the CDR3 DNA reads TGTGCCAGCGGGACTAGCGCAAACGTTGAGCAGTTCTTC. The chain uses TRBV2 and TRBJ2-1; 10 nucleotides align to TRBD2. V shed 8 bases and J 9 bases; nucleotides not matched to a gene: 7. Germline V gene lookup returns CDR1 SNHLY and CDR2 FYNNEI. The CDR3 consists of 13 residues. Using reference TRBV2 and TRBJ2-1 for the parts outside the CDR3, the full variable domain is EPEVTQTPSHQVTQMGQEVILRCVPISNHLYFYWYRQILGQKVEFLVSFYNNEISEKSEIFDDQFSVERPDGSNFTLKIRSTKLEDSAMYFCASGTSANVEQFFGPGTRLTVL.

This clone has just one count. The chain joins TRBV11-1 to TRBJ2-1, with a possible D match to TRBD2 (6 bases). V was cut by 2 bases and J by 5 bases, with 16 bases left in between. The V gene's germline CDR1 is SGHAT and CDR2 FQDESV (reference sequence). The CDR3 contains 16 residues. This CDR3 reads CASSLKPGTPHNEQFF. The DNA of the CDR3 is TGTGCCAGCAGCTTAAAACCCGGGACTCCCCACAATGAGCAGTTCTTC.

CDR3 nucleotides: TGTGCCAGCTCACCATCGCAGGGGCGGGGCACTGAAGCTTTCTTT. Its protein is CASSPSQGRGTEAFF. The rearrangement links TRBV18 to TRBJ1-1, with TRBD1 as a possible D gene (6 bases). There are 15 residues in the CDR3. With 2 bases removed from V and 4 bases from J, the gap between germline ends came to 14 bases. Germline-derived CDR1 and CDR2 are KGHSH and LQKENI.

The chain links TRBV4-1 to TRBJ2-1; 14 bases fit TRBD2. The germline V gene encodes CDR1 MGHRA and CDR2 YSYEKL. V lost 2 bases, J lost 5 bases, and 14 bases stayed unmatched. CDR3 length: 20 residues. The CDR3 bases are TGCGCCAGCAGCCAAAAAGGACTAGCGGGAGGCCTCCGTAACAACAATGAGCAGTTCTTC. Translation: CASSQKGLAGGLRNNNEQFF.

This rearrangement joins TRBV4-3 to TRBJ1-6; TRBD1 matches 7 bases. Trimming cost V 4 bases and J 9 bases; bases outside gene matches: 9. This CDR3 has 15 residues. CDR1 is LGHNA, CDR2 YSLEER, per germline. Here the CDR3 DNA reads TGCGCCAGCAGCCCCCGACAGGGTGAAGGTTCACCCCTCCACTTT. Protein sequence: CASSPRQGEGSPLHF.

This chain's CDR3 is CASSFTGGASYEQYF. DNA of the CDR3: TGTGCCAGTAGTTTTACAGGGGGCGCTTCTTACGAGCAGTACTTC. The chain recombines TRBV19 with TRBJ2-7; 9 nucleotides match TRBD1. V trimming: 5 bases; J trimming: 4 bases; junction bases outside the gene matches: 9. The CDR3 has 15 amino acids. Germline V gene lookup returns CDR1 LNHDA and CDR2 SQIVND (reference sequence).

This clone was detected a few times. The chain links TRBV7-6 to TRBJ2-1; 10 nucleotides line up with TRBD2. The V and J ends lost 2 bases and 2 bases, in that order; junction bases with no gene match: 9. This CDR3 has 18 residues. CDR1 is SGHVS, CDR2 FNYEAQ, per germline. The CDR3 bases are TGTGCCAGCAGCTTATACGTAGCGGGAGGTGTAACCTACAATGAGCAGTTCTTC. It encodes CASSLYVAGGVTYNEQFF.

This clone was picked up a small number of times. The chain is built from TRBV5-1 and TRBJ1-2, with a weak D call TRBD1 (6 bases). The V and J ends lost 4 bases and 0 bases respectively, with 19 bases between them. The CDR3 totals 17 residues. From germline, CDR1 is SGHRS and CDR2 YFSETQ. Written as DNA, the CDR3 is TGCGCCAGCAGCAAACTTGGGGGGCAAAATACTAACTATGGCTACACCTTC. As protein: CASSKLGGQNTNYGYTF.

This clone has only a few counts. The chain is built from TRBV24-1 and TRBJ2-3; no definite D call. CDR1 is KGHDR, CDR2 SFDVKD, per germline. V lost 8 bases, J lost 0 bases, and 5 bases lay in between. There are 12 residues in the CDR3. CDR3 sequence: CATKDSTDTQYF. The CDR3 coding sequence is TGTGCCACCAAAGACAGCACAGATACGCAGTATTTT.

The V gene is TRBV7-2, the J gene TRBJ2-3; 9 bases line up with TRBD1. Losses at the gene ends were 1 base for V and 3 bases for J; bases not matched to a gene: 2. Germline loops: CDR1 SGHTA, CDR2 FQGNSA. This CDR3 comprises 15 residues. CDR3 residues: CASSLEGQGTDTQYF. The CDR3 nucleotides read TGTGCCAGCAGCTTAGAGGGACAGGGTACAGATACGCAGTATTTT.

The rearrangement uses TRBV4-3 and TRBJ2-1, with 8 bases matching TRBD2. In germline, CDR1 is LGHNA, CDR2 YSLEER. The V and J ends lost 1 base and 4 bases, in that order; junction bases with no gene match: 3. This CDR3 contains 15 residues. The CDR3 region is CASSQGREGYNEQFF. In DNA, the CDR3 is TGCGCCAGCAGCCAAGGACGGGAGGGATACAATGAGCAGTTCTTC.

The genes are TRBV7-9 and TRBJ2-5; no definite D call. The CDR3 consists of 13 residues. CDR1 and CDR2 (germline): SEHNR, FQNEAQ (reference sequence). V dropped 4 bases and J dropped 4 bases, with 10 bases sitting between them. CDR3 residues: CASSSGFPETQYF. The CDR3 DNA reads as TGTGCCAGCAGCTCGGGCTTCCCAGAGACCCAGTACTTC.

The chain joins TRBV5-1 to TRBJ2-1; 12 bases are shared with TRBD2. V was clipped by 3 bases and J by 7 bases; unmatched bases: 8. The CDR3 length is 16 residues. CDR1 and CDR2 from the germline V gene are SGHRS and YFSETQ. Written as DNA, the CDR3 is TGCGCCAGCAGCTCCAGGACTAGCGGGGTAAGGAATGAGCAGTTCTTC. It specifies CASSSRTSGVRNEQFF.

This clone has more than one count but fewer than ten. This rearrangement joins TRBV28 to TRBJ2-1, with 8 bases that match TRBD2. This CDR3 comprises 17 residues. V lost 3 bases and J lost 6; bases outside the gene matches: 13. Germline CDR1 reads MDHEN; CDR2 reads SYDVKM. This chain's CDR3 is CASSFLAGGTGANEQFF. CDR3 sequence (DNA): TGTGCCAGCAGTTTCCTGGCGGGGGGAACTGGCGCCAATGAGCAGTTCTTC.

The genes are TRBV3-1 (or the pseudogene TRBV3-2) and TRBJ2-3; D ambiguous. With 10 bases removed from V and 4 bases from J, the gap between germline ends came to 12 bases. Looked up from germline, CDR1 is LGHDT and CDR2 is YNNKEL (reference sequence). The CDR3 is 12 residues long. The CDR3 DNA reads TGTGCCACCTCCTATCATCCAGATACGCAGTATTTT. Translated: CATSYHPDTQYF.